A selection of T cell receptor beta chains follows, all from one sample in a study of T-cell reconstitution after alpha-beta-depleted transplantation in children. TCRdb fed the PCR reads into MiXCR, producing one record per CDR3 protein. The sample yields 300,000 to 400,000 distinct CDR3 sequences, around 25% seen once. The starting material was PBMCs, mostly from graft donor cells, obtained 180 days after TCRalphabeta/CD19-depleted stem cell transplant. Receptors originate from a male patient younger than 18 who had a stem cell transplant for acute lymphoblastic leukemia, so the T cells may come from the graft donor. Both conserved end residues are part of each CDR3. D genes are given only for firm matches. Clone sizes are given selectively: once, few, many, or a class where the clone is expanded.

abundance | len | d_gene | j_gene | v_gene | CDR3aa | CDR3nt
NA | 13 | NA | TRBJ2-5 | TRBV7-3 | CASSTGFQETQYF | TGTGCCAGCAGCACCGGTTTCCAAGAGACCCAGTACTTC
NA | 13 | NA | TRBJ2-1 | TRBV6-5 | CASSYVPFNEQFF | TGTGCCAGCAGCTACGTGCCCTTTAATGAGCAGTTCTTC
NA | 15 | NA | TRBJ2-6 | TRBV7-9 | CASSPPGAGANVLTF | TGTGCCAGCAGCCCCCCGGGCGCCGGGGCCAACGTCCTGACTTTC
NA | 16 | TRBD1 | TRBJ2-7 | TRBV5-5 | CASSLAPGTGAYEQYF | TGTGCCAGCAGCTTAGCCCCCGGGACAGGGGCCTACGAGCAGTACTTC
few | 13 | NA | TRBJ2-5 | TRBV5-1 | CASSLTSWGTQYF | TGCGCCAGCAGCTTGACTAGTTGGGGGACCCAGTACTTC
NA | 14 | NA | TRBJ1-3 | TRBV5-1 | CASSREVSGNTIYF | TGCGCCAGCAGCCGGGAGGTCTCTGGAAACACCATATATTTT
NA | 19 | TRBD2 | TRBJ2-1 | TRBV11-2 | CASSSRRSGEGSSYNEQFF | TGTGCCAGCAGCTCCCGACGTTCGGGGGAGGGAAGCTCCTACAATGAGCAGTTCTTC
NA | 15 | TRBD1 | TRBJ1-1 | TRBV12-3/TRBV12-4 | CASSLGGTGGTEAFF | TGTGCCAGCAGTTTAGGAGGGACAGGGGGCACTGAAGCTTTCTTT
many | 14 | TRBD2 | TRBJ2-2 | TRBV29-1 | CSVVGGKNTGELFF | TGCAGCGTTGTGGGGGGGAAGAACACCGGGGAGCTGTTTTTT
NA | 15 | TRBD1 | TRBJ1-4 | TRBV18 | CASSPGTATNEKLFF | TGTGCCAGCTCACCGGGGACAGCGACTAATGAAAAACTGTTTTTT
few | 13 | NA | TRBJ1-4 | TRBV11-2 | CASSLGLVEKLFF | TGTGCCAGCAGCTTGGGACTAGTTGAAAAACTGTTTTTT
once | 14 | NA | TRBJ1-5 | TRBV6-1 | CASSANPTYQPQHF | TGTGCCAGCAGTGCTAATCCTACTTATCAGCCCCAGCATTTT
few | 13 | NA | TRBJ2-3 | TRBV7-8 | CASSARGPDTQYF | TGTGCCAGCAGCGCCAGGGGCCCAGATACGCAGTATTTT
few | 13 | NA | TRBJ1-6 | TRBV7-9 | CASSFGPSSPFHF | TGTGCCAGCAGCTTTGGTCCGAGCAGCCCGTTTCACTTT
NA | 18 | NA | TRBJ2-4 | TRBV27 | CASSSPSSYGWGKNIQYF | TGTGCCAGCAGCAGTCCCTCGAGTTACGGGTGGGGGAAAAACATTCAGTACTTC
NA | 14 | TRBD1 | TRBJ2-5 | TRBV13 | CASSAGQGEETQYF | TGTGCCAGCAGCGCAGGACAGGGGGAAGAGACCCAGTACTTC
NA | 16 | TRBD2 | TRBJ2-1 | TRBV5-1 | CASSLGGTSGINEQFF | TGCGCCAGCAGCTTGGGAGGGACTAGCGGGATCAATGAGCAGTTCTTC
NA | 13 | NA | TRBJ2-7 | TRBV20-1 | CSASARSTYEQYF | TGCAGTGCTAGCGCAAGGTCCACCTACGAGCAGTACTTC
few | 16 | NA | TRBJ2-7 | TRBV4-1 | CASSQVWTGASYEQYF | TGCGCCAGCAGCCAAGTCTGGACTGGGGCCTCCTACGAGCAGTACTTC
few | 14 | TRBD2 | TRBJ2-2 | TRBV5-5 | CASSSPLATGELFF | TGTGCCAGCAGCTCTCCACTAGCGACCGGGGAGCTGTTTTTT
few | 15 | TRBD2 | TRBJ2-1 | TRBV7-9 | CASSFTSGTYNEQFF | TGTGCCAGCAGCTTCACTAGCGGGACCTACAATGAGCAGTTCTTC
NA | 15 | TRBD1 | TRBJ2-3 | TRBV27 | CASSSTQGVADTQYF | TGTGCCAGCAGTTCTACTCAGGGGGTAGCAGATACGCAGTATTTT
few | 21 | TRBD2 | TRBJ2-2 | TRBV18 | CASSPLQAPSGRAVNTGELFF | TGTGCCAGCTCACCACTCCAGGCTCCTAGCGGGAGGGCCGTTAACACCGGGGAGCTGTTTTTT
NA | 15 | NA | TRBJ2-7 | TRBV7-6 | CASSPPGTRSYEQYF | TGTGCCAGCAGCCCCCCCGGGACTCGCTCCTACGAGCAGTACTTC
few | 14 | TRBD1 | TRBJ2-7 | TRBV5-1 | CASSTWTGGNEQYF | TGCGCCAGCAGCACCTGGACAGGGGGAAACGAGCAGTACTTC
NA | 15 | TRBD1 | TRBJ2-1 | TRBV7-6 | CASSLDRGGYNEQFF | TGTGCCAGCAGCTTAGACAGGGGTGGGTACAATGAGCAGTTCTTC
NA | 15 | NA | TRBJ2-2 | TRBV5-1 | CASSLTTRRVGELFF | TGCGCCAGCAGCTTGACGACTAGACGGGTCGGGGAGCTGTTTTTT
NA | 16 | TRBD1 | TRBJ1-5 | TRBV4-1 | CASSQPSGTGNQPQHF | TGCGCCAGCAGCCAACCGTCCGGGACAGGCAATCAGCCCCAACATTTT
few | 13 | NA | TRBJ1-1 | TRBV12-3/TRBV12-4 | CASSFLGYAEAFF | TGTGCCAGCAGTTTTTTGGGGTATGCTGAAGCTTTCTTT
few | 13 | NA | TRBJ1-2 | TRBV7-9 | CASSTTEPYGYTF | TGTGCCAGCAGCACCACAGAACCCTATGGCTACACCTTC
few | 15 | TRBD1 | TRBJ1-1 | TRBV5-1 | CASSLDGGQVIRTFF | TGCGCCAGCAGCCTGGACGGGGGACAGGTAATTCGAACTTTCTTT